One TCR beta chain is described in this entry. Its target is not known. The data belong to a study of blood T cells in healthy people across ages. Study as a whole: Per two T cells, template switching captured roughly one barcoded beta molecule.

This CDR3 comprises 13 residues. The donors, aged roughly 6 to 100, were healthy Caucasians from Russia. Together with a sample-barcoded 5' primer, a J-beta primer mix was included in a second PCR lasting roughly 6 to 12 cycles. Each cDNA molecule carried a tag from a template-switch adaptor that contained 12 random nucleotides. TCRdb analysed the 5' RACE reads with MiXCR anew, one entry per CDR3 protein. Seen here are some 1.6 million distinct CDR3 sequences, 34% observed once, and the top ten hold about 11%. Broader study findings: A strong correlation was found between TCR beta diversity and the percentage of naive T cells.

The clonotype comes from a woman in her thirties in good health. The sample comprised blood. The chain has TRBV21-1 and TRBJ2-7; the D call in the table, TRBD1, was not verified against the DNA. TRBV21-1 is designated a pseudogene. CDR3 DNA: TGTGCCGGGACAGATCGAGTTGGATACGAGCAGTACTTC. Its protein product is CAGTDRVGYEQYF.